The present entry profiles one T cell receptor beta chain with its context. No antigen is known for it. DNA at around 210 ng, around 30,000 T cell genomes, went into sorted-subset replicate PCRs. This table comes from immunoSEQ multiplex PCR, and its TCRdb copy is limited to in-frame clones, with some not included. Of around 1.9 million clones listed, around 95% are singletons. The data were obtained in a study of shared clonotypes between healthy human individuals. Study-level points and caveats: A few donors showed sharing of approximately 4.7% of naive CD4 clonotypes.

This CDR3 region has 16 residues. V dropped 4 bases and J dropped 5; count of bases not matched to a gene: 10. Per the germline V gene, CDR1 is SGHNT and CDR2 is YYREEE (reference sequence). Terminally differentiated effector memory CD45RA+ cells were excluded from the naive CD8 cells, which were CD45RO-negative and positively selected for CCR7. The source of this sequence is a man younger than 35 in good health. Some clones in this sample may be carry-over from other donors' samples. This chain joins TRBV5-4 and TRBJ2-1; the match to TRBD2 covers 9 bases. Sequenced: naive CD8+ T cells from PBMCs. The CDR3 region is CASSQSIAGVDNEQFF. The CDR3 DNA is TGTGCCAGCAGCCAGTCGATAGCGGGAGTTGACAATGAGCAGTTCTTC.